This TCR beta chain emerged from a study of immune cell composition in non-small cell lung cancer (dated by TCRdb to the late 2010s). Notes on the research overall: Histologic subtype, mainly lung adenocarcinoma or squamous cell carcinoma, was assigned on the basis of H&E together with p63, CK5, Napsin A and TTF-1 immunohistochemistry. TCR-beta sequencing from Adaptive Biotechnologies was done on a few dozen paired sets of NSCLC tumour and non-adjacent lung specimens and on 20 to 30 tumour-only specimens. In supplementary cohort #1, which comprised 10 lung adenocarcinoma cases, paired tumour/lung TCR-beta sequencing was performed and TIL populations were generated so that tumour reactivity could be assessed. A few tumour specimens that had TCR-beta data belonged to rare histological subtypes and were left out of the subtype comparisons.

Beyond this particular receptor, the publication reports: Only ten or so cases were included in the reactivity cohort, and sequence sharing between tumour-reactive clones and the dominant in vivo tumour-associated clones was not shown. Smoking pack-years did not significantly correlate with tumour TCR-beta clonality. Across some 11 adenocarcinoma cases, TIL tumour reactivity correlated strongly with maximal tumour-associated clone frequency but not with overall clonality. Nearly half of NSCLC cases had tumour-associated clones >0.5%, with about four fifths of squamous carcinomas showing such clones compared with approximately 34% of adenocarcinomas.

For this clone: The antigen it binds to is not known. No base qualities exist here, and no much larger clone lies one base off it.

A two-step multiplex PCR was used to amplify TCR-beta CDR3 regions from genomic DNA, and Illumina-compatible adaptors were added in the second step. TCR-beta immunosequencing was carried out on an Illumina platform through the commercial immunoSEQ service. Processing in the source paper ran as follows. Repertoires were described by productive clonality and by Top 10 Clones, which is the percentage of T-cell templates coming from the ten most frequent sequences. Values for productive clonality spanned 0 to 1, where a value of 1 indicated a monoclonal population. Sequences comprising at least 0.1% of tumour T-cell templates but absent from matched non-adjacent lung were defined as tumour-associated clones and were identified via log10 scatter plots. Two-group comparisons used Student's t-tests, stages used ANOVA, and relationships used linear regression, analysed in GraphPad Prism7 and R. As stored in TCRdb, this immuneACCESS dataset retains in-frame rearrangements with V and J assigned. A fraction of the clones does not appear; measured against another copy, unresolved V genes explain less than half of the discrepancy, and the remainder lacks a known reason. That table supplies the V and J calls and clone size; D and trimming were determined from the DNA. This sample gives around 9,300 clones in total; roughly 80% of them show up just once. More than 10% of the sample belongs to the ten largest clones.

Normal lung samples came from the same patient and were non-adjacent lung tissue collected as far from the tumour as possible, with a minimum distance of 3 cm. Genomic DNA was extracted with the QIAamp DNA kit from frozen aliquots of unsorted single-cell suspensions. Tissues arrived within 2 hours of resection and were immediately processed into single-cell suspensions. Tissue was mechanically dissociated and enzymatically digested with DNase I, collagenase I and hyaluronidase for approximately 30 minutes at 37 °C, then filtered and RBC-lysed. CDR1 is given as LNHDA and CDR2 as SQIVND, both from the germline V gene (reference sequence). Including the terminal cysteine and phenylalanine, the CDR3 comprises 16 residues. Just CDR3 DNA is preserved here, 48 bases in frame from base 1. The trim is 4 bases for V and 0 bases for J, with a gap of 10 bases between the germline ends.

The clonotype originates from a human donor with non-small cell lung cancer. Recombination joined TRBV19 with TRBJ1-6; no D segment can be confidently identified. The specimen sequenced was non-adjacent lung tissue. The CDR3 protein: CASSTKQSSYNSPLHF. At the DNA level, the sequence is TGTGCCAGTAGTACGAAACAGAGCTCCTATAATTCACCCCTCCACTTT.